The entry that follows covers one TCR beta chain sequence. Its antigen is undetermined. The sample belongs to a study of tumor-infiltrating lymphocytes in primary liver carcinoma. The ends lost 7 bases at V and 0 bases at J; junction bases unmatched: 21. CDR1 ENHRY and CDR2 SYGVKD come from the germline V gene. CDR3 length: 19 amino acids. Study observations and caveats: It was in tumors, not blood, that the top-250-clone fraction was significantly higher (p = 0.039).

Unsorted bulk tissue of roughly 17-33 mg yielded co-extracted RNA and DNA. From around 0.5 ug total RNA, TCR beta cDNA was generated with a primer in the constant region. Three-round nested multiplex PCR performed with slightly modified ARM-PCR produced the TCR beta libraries. TRBV1-TRBV30 forward primers paired with a C-beta reverse primer were used in the first two PCR rounds, which ran approximately 10 cycles each. Via MiXCR, TCRdb re-called the multiplex PCR reads, giving one row per CDR3 protein. The sample shows about 26,000 distinct CDR3 sequences, about three quarters of them seen only once.

Material: liver tumor tissue from sampling region 3. Sample subset: tumor region T3, left-lateral pole. This TCR came from a man aged 40-49 years with primary liver carcinoma and hepatitis B virus infection. The chain employs TRBV10-3 and TRBJ2-7; the match to TRBD2 covers 7 bases. For the CDR3, the DNA is TGTGCCATCATCAAACGATCGGGACTAATGGGAGGGTTCTCCTACGAGCAGTACTTC. It is translated as CAIIKRSGLMGGFSYEQYF.